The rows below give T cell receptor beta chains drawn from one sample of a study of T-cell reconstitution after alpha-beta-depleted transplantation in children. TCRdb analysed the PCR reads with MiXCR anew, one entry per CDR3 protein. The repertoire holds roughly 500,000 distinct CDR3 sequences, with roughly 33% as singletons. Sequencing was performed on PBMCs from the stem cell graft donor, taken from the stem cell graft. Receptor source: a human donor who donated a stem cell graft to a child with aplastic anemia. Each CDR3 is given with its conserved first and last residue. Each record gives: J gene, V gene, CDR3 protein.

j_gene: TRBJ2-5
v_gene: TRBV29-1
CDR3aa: CSVEETPKPQYF

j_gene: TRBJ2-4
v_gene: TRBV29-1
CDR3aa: CSVGVNRENIQYF

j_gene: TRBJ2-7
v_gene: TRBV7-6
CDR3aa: CASSLVGDRAYEQYF

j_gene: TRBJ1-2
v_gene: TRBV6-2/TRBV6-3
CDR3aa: CASSQGRGYTF

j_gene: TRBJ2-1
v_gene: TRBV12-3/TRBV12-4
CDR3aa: CASSFSDSYNEQFF

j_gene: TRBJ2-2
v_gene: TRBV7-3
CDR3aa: CASSLEGLAFPGELFF

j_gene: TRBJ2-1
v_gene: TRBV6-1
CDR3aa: CASSQPGLAGEIYNEQFF

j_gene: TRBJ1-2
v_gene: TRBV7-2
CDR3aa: CASSSELEGYTF

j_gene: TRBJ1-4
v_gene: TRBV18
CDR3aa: CASSLGQDDEKLFF

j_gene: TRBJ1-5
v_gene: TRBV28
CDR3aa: CASSLLYQPQHF

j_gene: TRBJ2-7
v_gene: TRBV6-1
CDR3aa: CASSDRPYEQYF

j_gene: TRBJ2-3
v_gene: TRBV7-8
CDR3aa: CAIRKTSGRSDTQYF

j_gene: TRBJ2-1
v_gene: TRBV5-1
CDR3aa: CASSPGTGDLNEQFF

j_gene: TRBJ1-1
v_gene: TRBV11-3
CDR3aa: CASSLTSGGRAFF

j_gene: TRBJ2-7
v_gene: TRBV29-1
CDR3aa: CSVEDLYYEQYF

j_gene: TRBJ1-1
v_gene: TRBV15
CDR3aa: CATSRTGVTVRTEAFF

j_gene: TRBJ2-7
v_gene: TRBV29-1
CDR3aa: CSVGGAGGPEQYF

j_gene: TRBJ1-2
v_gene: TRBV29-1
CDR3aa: CSALDGGGYTF

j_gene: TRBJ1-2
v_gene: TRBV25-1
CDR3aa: CASRLTGSHGYTF

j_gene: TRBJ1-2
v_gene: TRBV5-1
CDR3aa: CASSFRDYGYTF

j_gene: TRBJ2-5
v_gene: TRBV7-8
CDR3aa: CASSLEARGETQYF

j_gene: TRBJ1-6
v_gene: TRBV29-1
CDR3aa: CSVRSRGYNSPLHF

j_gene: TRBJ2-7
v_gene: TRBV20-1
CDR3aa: CSARREAMAGVFPISSYEQYF

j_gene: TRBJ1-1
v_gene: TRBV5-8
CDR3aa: CASSDTPRATGDTEAFF

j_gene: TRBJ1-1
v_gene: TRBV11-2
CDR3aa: CASSLRWGRIGMGTEAFF

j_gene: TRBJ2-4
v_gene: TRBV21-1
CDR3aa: CASSKGDRKNIQYF

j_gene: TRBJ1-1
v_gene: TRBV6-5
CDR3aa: CASSYSRLNTEAFF

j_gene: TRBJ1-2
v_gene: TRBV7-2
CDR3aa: CASSSERNGYTF

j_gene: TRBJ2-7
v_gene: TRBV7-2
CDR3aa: CASSHMDGEQYF

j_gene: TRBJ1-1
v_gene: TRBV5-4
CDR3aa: CASSENTEAFF

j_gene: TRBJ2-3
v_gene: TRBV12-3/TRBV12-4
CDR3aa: CASSTSGYRYTQYF

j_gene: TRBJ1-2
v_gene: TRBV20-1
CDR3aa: CSAQLGGLNGYTF

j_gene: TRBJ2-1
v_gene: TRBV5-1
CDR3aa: CASSLEAGVVDEQFF

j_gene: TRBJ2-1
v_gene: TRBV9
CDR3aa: CASSVRPSWDNEQFF

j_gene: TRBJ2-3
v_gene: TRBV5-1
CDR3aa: CASSLNRAADTQYF

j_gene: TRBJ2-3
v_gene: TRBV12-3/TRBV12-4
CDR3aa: CASRDGTSGTDTQYF

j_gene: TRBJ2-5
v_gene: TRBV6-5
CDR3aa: CASSYSGGMGTQYF

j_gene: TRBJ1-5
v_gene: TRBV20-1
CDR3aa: CSATPGQINQPQHF

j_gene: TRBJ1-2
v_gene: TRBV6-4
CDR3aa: CASSDLWSGVAYGYTF

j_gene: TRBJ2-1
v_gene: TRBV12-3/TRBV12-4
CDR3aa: CASRTPGLGNEQFF

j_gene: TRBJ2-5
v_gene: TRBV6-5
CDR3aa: CASSYGTGGGETQYF

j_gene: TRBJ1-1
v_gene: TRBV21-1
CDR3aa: CASSKEIYGRMNTEAFF

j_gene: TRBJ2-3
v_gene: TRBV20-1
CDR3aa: CSARLRTPTDTQYF

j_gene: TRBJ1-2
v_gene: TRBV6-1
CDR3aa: CASSTGTGDYGYTF

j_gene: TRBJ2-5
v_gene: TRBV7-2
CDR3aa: CASALLETQYF

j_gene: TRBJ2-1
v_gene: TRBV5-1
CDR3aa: CASSFPGQSYNEQFF

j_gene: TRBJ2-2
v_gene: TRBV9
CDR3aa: CASSVYTGETGELFF

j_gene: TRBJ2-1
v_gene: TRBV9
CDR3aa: CASSYTSGISYNEQFF

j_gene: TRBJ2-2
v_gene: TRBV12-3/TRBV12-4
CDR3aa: CASSFLQGVGELFF

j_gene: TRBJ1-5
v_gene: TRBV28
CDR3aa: CASSFPGQGRGNQPQHF